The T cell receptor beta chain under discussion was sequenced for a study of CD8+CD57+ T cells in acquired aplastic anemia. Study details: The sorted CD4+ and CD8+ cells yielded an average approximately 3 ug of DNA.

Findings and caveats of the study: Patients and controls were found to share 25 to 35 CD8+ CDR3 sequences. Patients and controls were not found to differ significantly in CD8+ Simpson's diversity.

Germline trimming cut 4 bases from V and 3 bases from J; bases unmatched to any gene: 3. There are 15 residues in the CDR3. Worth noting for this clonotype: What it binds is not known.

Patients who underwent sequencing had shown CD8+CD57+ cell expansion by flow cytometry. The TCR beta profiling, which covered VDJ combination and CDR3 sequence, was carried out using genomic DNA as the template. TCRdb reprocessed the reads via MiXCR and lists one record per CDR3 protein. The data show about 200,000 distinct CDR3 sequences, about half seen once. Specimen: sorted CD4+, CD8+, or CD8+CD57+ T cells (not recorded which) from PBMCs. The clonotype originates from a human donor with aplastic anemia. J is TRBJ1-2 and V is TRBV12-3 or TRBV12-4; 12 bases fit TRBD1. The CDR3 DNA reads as TGTGCCAGCAGTTGGGACAGGGGGCCGGACTATGGCTACACCTTC. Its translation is CASSWDRGPDYGYTF.